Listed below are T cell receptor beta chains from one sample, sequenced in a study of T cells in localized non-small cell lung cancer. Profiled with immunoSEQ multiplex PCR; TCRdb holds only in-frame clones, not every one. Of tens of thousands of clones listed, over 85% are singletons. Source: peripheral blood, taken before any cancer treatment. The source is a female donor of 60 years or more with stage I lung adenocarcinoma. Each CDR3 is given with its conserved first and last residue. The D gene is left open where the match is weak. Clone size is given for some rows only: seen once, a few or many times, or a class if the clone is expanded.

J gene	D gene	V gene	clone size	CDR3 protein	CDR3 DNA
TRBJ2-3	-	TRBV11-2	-	CASSPGKGRGGDTQYF	TGTGCCAGCAGCCCGGGGAAGGGGCGGGGAGGAGATACGCAGTATTTT
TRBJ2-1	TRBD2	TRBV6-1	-	CASTSGLAGYNEQFF	TGTGCCAGCACCTCGGGACTAGCGGGGTACAATGAGCAGTTCTTC
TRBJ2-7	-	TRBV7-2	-	CASSLASVGSHYEQYF	TGTGCCAGCAGCTTAGCTTCGGTAGGCAGCCACTACGAGCAGTACTTC
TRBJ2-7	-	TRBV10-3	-	CAISPGPGIGYEQYF	TGTGCCATCAGTCCCGGGCCGGGAATAGGCTACGAGCAGTACTTC
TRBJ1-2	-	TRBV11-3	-	CASSLALNYGYTF	TGTGCCAGCAGCTTAGCGCTGAACTATGGCTACACCTTC
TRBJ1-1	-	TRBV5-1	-	CASSLAVQQNTEAFF	TGCGCCAGCAGCTTGGCCGTACAGCAGAACACTGAAGCTTTCTTT
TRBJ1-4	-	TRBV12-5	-	CASGLVAGHRAATNEKLFF	TGTGCTAGTGGTTTGGTTGCGGGACATCGGGCGGCAACTAATGAAAAACTGTTTTTT
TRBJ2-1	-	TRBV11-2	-	CASSQIGGYTNEQFF	TGTGCCAGCAGCCAGATCGGGGGCTATACGAATGAGCAGTTCTTC
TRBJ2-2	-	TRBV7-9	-	CASSLANRVTGELFF	TGTGCCAGCAGCTTAGCGAACAGGGTCACCGGGGAGCTGTTTTTT
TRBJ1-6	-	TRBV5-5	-	CASSLVQGKGSPLHF	TGTGCCAGCAGCTTGGTACAGGGTAAGGGTTCACCCCTCCACTTT
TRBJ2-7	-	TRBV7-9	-	CASSLVGGVASYEQYF	TGTGCCAGCAGCTTAGTTGGGGGAGTGGCCTCCTACGAGCAGTACTTC
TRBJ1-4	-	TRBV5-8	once	CASSHRETTNEKLFF	TGTGCCAGCAGCCACAGGGAGACAACTAATGAAAAACTGTTTTTT
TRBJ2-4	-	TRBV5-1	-	CASSLVQGRDIQYF	TGCGCCAGCAGCTTGGTACAGGGAAGAGACATTCAGTACTTC
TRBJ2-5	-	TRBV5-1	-	CASSLGAETQYF	TGCGCCAGCAGCTTGGGGGCAGAGACCCAGTACTTC
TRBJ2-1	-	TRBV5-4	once	CASSVTASYNEQFF	TGTGCCAGCAGCGTGACCGCCTCCTACAATGAGCAGTTCTTC
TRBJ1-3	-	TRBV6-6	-	CASSYSGGQGNTIYF	TGTGCCAGCAGTTACTCGGGGGGACAAGGAAACACCATATATTTT
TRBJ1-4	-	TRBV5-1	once	CASSLGPTGPNEKLFF	TGCGCCAGCAGCTTGGGCCCCACAGGGCCTAATGAAAAACTGTTTTTT
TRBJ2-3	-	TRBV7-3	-	CASSLMGGTQYF	TGTGCCAGCAGCTTAATGGGGGGTACGCAGTATTTT
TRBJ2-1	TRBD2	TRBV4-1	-	CASSLGLAGESSYNEQFF	TGCGCCAGCAGCCTGGGACTAGCGGGGGAGAGCTCCTACAATGAGCAGTTCTTC
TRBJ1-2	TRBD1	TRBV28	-	CASRPSGTGVGYTF	TGTGCCAGCAGACCAAGTGGGACAGGGGTCGGCTACACCTTC
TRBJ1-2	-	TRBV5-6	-	CASSLRNRYYGYTF	TGTGCCAGCAGCCTGAGGAACAGATACTATGGCTACACCTTC
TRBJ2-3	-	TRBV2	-	CASSRAGSADTQYF	TGTGCCAGCAGTAGGGCAGGGTCCGCAGATACGCAGTATTTT
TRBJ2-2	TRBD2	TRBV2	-	CASSRTSNTGELFF	TGTGCCAGCAGTAGGACTAGCAACACCGGGGAGCTGTTTTTT
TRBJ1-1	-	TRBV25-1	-	CASTLPGLNTEAFF	TGTGCCAGCACCCTCCCAGGATTGAACACTGAAGCTTTCTTT